This T cell receptor beta chain was documented in a study of CD8 T cells in Susac syndrome. Findings of the study overall: Clonal expansion of Susac CD8+ cells peaked in TEMRA cells, and it also peaked in active patients. Approximately 16 Susac-specific public clones were found in total CD8+ repertoires and roughly five in CD8+ TEMRA repertoires.

CD8+ and CD4+ T cells taken from blood had their TCR beta sequenced. Between the trimmed V and J ends, which lost 6 bases and 6 bases, there was a span of 22 bases. The CDR3 extends over 16 amino acids. It was with random hexamers that roughly 0.5 to 1 ug RNA was reverse transcribed. Across 54 Vbeta and 13 Jbeta, TCR beta CDR3 was amplified with immunoSEQ multiplex PCR. TCRdb re-called the immunoSEQ multiplex PCR reads with MiXCR, one entry per CDR3 protein. Here the sample spans tens of thousands of distinct CDR3 sequences, 95% to 96% being singletons. Points on this clonotype: Its specificity is not known.

The receptor comes from a human donor with Susac syndrome. The sample comprised CD8+ T cells from PBMCs. The chain uses TRBV12-3 or TRBV12-4 and TRBJ2-3; D is uncertain. The CDR3 nucleotides read TGTGCCAGCAGCAGGATCCGGGCCCCGGTGATGGATACGCAGTATTTT. Translating gives CASSRIRAPVMDTQYF.